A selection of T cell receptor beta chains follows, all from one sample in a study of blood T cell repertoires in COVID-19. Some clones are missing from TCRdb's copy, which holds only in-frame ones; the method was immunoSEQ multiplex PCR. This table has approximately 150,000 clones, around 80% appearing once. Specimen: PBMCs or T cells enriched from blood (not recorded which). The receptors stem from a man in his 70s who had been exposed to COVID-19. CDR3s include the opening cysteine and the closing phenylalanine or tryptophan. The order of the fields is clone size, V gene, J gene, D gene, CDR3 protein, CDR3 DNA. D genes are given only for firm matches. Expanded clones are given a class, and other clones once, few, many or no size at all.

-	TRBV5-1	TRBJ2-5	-	CASREDQETQYF	TGCGCCAGCAGGGAGGACCAAGAGACCCAGTACTTC
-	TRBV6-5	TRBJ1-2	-	CASSGQFNYGYTF	TGTGCCAGCAGCGGACAGTTTAACTATGGCTACACCTTC
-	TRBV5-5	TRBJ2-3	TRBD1	CASSLQGGTDTQYF	TGTGCCAGCAGCTTACAGGGGGGCACAGATACGCAGTATTTT
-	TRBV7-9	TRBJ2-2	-	CARGNSRGGELFF	TGTGCCCGAGGGAACAGCAGGGGCGGGGAGCTGTTTTTT
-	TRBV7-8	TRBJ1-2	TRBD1	CASSSGQGHGYTF	TGTGCCAGCAGCTCGGGACAGGGACATGGCTACACCTTC
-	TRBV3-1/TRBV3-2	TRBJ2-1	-	CASRGREQFF	TGTGCCAGCAGGGGGCGTGAGCAGTTCTTC
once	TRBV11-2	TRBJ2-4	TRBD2	CASSPGLAGGKNIQYF	TGTGCCAGCAGCCCTGGACTAGCGGGGGGCAAAAACATTCAGTACTTC
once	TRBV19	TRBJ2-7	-	CASSTPGSLEQYF	TGTGCCAGTAGTACCCCGGGATCCCTAGAGCAGTACTTC
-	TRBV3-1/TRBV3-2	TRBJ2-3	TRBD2	CASSHRLAGVTDTQYF	TGTGCCAGCAGCCACCGACTAGCGGGGGTCACAGATACGCAGTATTTT
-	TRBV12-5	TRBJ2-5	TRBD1	CASGLGTGGETQYF	TGTGCTAGTGGTTTGGGGACAGGGGGAGAGACCCAGTACTTC
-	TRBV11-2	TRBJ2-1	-	CASSRMGGVNEQFF	TGTGCCAGCAGCAGAATGGGGGGAGTCAATGAGCAGTTCTTC
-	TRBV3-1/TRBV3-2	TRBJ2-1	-	CASTLQGGAPQFF	TGTGCCAGCACCCTACAGGGGGGGGCGCCCCAGTTCTTC
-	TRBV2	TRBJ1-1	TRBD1	CASSADREAEAFF	TGTGCCAGCAGTGCAGACAGGGAGGCTGAAGCTTTCTTT
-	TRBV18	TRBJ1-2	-	CASSPIVANPYNYGYTF	TGTGCCAGCTCACCAATCGTCGCGAATCCCTATAACTATGGCTACACCTTC
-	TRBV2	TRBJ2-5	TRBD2	CAGGGSGSWETQYF	TGTGCCGGGGGGGGTAGCGGGAGCTGGGAGACCCAGTACTTC
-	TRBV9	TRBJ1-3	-	CASSLGNTIYF	TGTGCCAGCAGTTTAGGAAACACCATATATTTT
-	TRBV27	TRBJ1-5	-	CASSWTGNQPQHF	TGTGCCAGCAGTTGGACGGGGAATCAGCCCCAGCATTTT
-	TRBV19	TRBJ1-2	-	CASSIGGPLPYGYTF	TGTGCCAGTAGTATCGGGGGGCCGCTGCCCTATGGCTACACCTTC
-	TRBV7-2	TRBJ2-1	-	CASSTLSGEIYNEQFF	TGTGCCAGCAGCACGCTTTCCGGGGAGATTTACAATGAGCAGTTCTTC
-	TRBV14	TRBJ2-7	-	CASSQDLYYEQYF	TGTGCCAGCAGCCAAGACCTATACTACGAGCAGTACTTC
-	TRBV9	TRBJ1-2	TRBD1	CASSGQGWKDGYTF	TGTGCCAGCAGCGGACAGGGGTGGAAGGATGGCTACACCTTC
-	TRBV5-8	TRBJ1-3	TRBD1	CASSLEQGVNTIYF	TGTGCCAGCAGCTTGGAACAGGGGGTGAACACCATATATTTT
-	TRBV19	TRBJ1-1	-	CASSDWTLNTEAFF	TGTGCCAGTAGTGACTGGACATTGAACACTGAAGCTTTCTTT
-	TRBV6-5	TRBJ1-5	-	CASSYSRQTNQPQHF	TGTGCCAGCAGTTACTCACGGCAGACTAATCAGCCCCAGCATTTT
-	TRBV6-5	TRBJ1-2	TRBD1	CASSRQGLGYGYTF	TGTGCCAGCAGCCGACAGGGGTTAGGCTATGGCTACACCTTC
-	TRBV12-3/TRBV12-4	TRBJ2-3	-	CASSLAPDTQYF	TGTGCCAGCAGTTTGGCCCCGGATACGCAGTATTTT
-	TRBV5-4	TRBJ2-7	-	CASSLHNSYEQYF	TGTGCCAGCAGCTTGCACAACTCCTACGAGCAGTACTTC
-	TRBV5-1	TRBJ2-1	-	CASSLERPGNEQFF	TGCGCCAGCAGCTTGGAACGGCCAGGCAATGAGCAGTTCTTC
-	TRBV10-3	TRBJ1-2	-	CAIRADPLNYGYTF	TGTGCCATCAGGGCGGATCCTCTTAACTATGGCTACACCTTC
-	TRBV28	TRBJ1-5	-	CASSLPGDSNQPQHF	TGTGCCAGCAGTTTACCCGGAGATAGCAATCAGCCCCAGCATTTT
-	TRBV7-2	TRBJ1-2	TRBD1	CASSLFPGTGTRNGYTF	TGTGCCAGCAGCTTATTTCCCGGGACAGGGACCCGAAATGGCTACACCTTC
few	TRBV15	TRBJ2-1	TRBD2	CATSRDRGVDEQFF	TGTGCCACCAGCAGAGACCGGGGGGTCGATGAGCAGTTCTTC